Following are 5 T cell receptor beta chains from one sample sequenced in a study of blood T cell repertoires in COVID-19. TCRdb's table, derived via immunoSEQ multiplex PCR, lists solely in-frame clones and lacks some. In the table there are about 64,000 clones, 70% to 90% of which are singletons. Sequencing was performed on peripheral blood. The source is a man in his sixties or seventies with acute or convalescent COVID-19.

Here the CDR3 reads CASSPIAGGRYEQYF. DNA for the CDR3: TGCGCCAGCAGCCCGATAGCGGGGGGCCGCTACGAGCAGTACTTC. V gene TRBV4-3 combines with J gene TRBJ2-7, with 10 bases aligning to TRBD2. CDR1 is LGHNA, CDR2 YSLEER, per germline. Trimming at V came to 4 bases and at J to 3 bases, leaving 6 bases not matched to a gene. The CDR3 extends over 15 amino acids.

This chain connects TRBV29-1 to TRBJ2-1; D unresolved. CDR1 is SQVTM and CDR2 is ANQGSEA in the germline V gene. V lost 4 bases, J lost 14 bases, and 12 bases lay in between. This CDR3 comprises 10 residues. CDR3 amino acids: CSVAEAQEFF. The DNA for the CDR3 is TGCAGCGTTGCAGAGGCTCAGGAGTTCTTC.

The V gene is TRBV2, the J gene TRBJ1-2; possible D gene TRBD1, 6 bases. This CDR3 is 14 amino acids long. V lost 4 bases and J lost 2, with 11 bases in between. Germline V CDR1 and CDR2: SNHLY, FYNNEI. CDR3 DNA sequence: TGTGCCAGCAGTGGGTGGACAGCAAACTATGGCTACACCTTC. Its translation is CASSGWTANYGYTF.

The CDR3 loop is CASMQVPAPTDTQYF. The CDR3 region has the DNA TGTGCCAGTATGCAGGTTCCGGCCCCCACAGATACGCAGTATTTT. V usage is TRBV19 and J usage is TRBJ2-3; unclear D gene. Per the germline V gene, CDR1 is LNHDA and CDR2 is SQIVND (reference sequence). This CDR3 spans 15 amino acids. V was pared by 7 bases and J by 2 bases, with 16 bases between.

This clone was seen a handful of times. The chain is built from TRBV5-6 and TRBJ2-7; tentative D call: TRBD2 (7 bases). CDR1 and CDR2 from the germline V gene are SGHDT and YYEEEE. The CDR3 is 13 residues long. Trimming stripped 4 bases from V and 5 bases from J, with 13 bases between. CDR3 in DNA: TGTGCCAGCAGCCCGTGGGGGGGCCACGAGCAGTACTTC. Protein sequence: CASSPWGGHEQYF.